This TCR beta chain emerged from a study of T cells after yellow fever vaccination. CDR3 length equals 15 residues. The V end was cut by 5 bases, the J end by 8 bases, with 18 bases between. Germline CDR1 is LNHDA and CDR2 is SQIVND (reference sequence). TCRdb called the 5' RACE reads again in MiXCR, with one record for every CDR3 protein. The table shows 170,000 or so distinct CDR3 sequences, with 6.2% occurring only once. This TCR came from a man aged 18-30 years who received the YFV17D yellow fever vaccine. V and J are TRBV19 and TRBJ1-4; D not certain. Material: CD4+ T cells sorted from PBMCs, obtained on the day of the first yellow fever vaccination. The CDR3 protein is CASSPGSGWEEKLFF. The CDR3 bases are TGTGCCAGTAGTCCCGGGAGCGGCTGGGAGGAAAAACTGTTTTTT.